Listed here is a single T cell receptor beta chain. Its antigen target is currently unknown. No base quality information exists; no much larger clone differs at one position. The CDR3 regions of human TCRbeta chains were analyzed by immunosequencing. The published analysis was carried out like this. Repertoire TCRs were checked for matches against a reference library of SARS-CoV-2-specific TCRs that had been generated using the MIRA antigen-specificity platform. Breadth was defined as the fraction of unique TCRs that were SARS-CoV-2-associated, and depth was defined as the fraction of total T cells that were SARS-CoV-2-associated. Using the MIRA data, each spike-specific TCR was assigned both to the spike region to which the TCR was reactive and to a CD4 or CD8 class. Log10-transformed breadth and depth values were compared by one-way ANOVA with Sidak's multiple comparisons tests. TCRdb holds this immuneACCESS table with in-frame rearrangements only. Some clones are missing; in checked studies, unresolved V genes explain under half, and the rest has no known cause. V and J calls and clone size are copied from that table; D and trimming were computed from the DNA. The sample table contains some 150,000 clones; only one count was recorded for about nine tenths of them. 1.5% to 2% of the sample comes from the top ten.

The data derive from a study of T cell responses to AZD1222 COVID-19 vaccine (TCRdb year 2021). Context from the whole study: Because spike-specific TCR depth and breadth did not differ between the two schedules, AZD1222 recipients who got a second dose at roughly 4 weeks were pooled with those who got a second dose at roughly 12 weeks. Trial participants were enrolled by age into 18-55, 56-69 and 70-plus year subgroups, with roughly 160, 29 and 62 TCR-sequenced participants respectively. A total of 233 trial participants underwent TCR sequencing, of whom about 210 received two doses of AZD1222 and approximately 25 received two doses of the MenACWY control vaccine.

Results the study describes overall, beyond this receptor: After two AZD1222 doses, both the breadth and the depth of spike-specific TCRs were significantly higher than at day 0 and than in MenACWY recipients. CD4 TCRs associated with the vaccine covered the entire spike protein, and the dominant responses were in regions 160-218 and 743-854. Because no day 14 peak-response samples were available, the repertoires could be characterized only after the peak T cell response. In the small 56-69-year group, the increase in depth fell short of significance, most likely because of low power. Only a handful of AZD1222 recipients were SARS-CoV-2 seropositive at baseline, limiting conclusions about previously exposed vaccinees. Most participants were white British and females outnumbered males, and the authors suggested that clonal diversity may have been underestimated. Reportedly, almost half of the unique spike-specific TCRs recognized epitopes lying outside the regions that are mutated in the B.1.351 and B.1.1.7 variants.

What the time point label conveys for this sample: baseline before first vaccination. Vaccinee samples came from UK trials COV001 and COV002, including a single-blind randomized controlled phase 2/3 trial of AZD1222 (ChAdOx1 nCoV-19) in healthy adults. Trial participant PBMC samples were collected at day 0 and day 28 after the second dose for TCRbeta chain sequencing. Counted from cysteine to phenylalanine, this CDR3 has 13 amino acids. Only the CDR3 DNA is retained, 39 bases long and in frame from the first base. Cut back by 1 base and 5 bases, the V and J ends lie 6 bases apart. From a lookup of the germline V gene, CDR1 and CDR2 are SGHRS and YFSETQ.

This chain is built from TRBV5-1 and TRBJ2-2, with no reliable assignment of the D segment. Sequences were derived from peripheral blood, sampled on day 0 of AZD1222 vaccination. This clonotype originated in an adult in good health. The DNA is TGCGCCAGCAGCTTGATTGCTACCGGGGAGCTGTTTTTT. This codes for CASSLIATGELFF.